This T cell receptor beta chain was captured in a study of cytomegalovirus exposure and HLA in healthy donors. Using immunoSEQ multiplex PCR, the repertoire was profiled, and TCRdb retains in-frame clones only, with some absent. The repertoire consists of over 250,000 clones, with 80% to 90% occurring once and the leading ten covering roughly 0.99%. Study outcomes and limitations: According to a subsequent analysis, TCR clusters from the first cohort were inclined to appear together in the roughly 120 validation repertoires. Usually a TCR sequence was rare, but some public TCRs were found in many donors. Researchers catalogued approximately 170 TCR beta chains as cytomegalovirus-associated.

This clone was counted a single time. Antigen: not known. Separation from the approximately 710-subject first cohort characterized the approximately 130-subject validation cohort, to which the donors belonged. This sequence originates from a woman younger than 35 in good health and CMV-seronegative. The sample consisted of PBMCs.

CDR3 amino acids: CASSPPGHNYGYTF. The CDR3 DNA reads as TGTGCCAGCTCACCACCGGGACACAACTATGGCTACACCTTC. The J gene is TRBJ1-2, the V gene TRBV18; D is perhaps TRBD1 (6 bases). The V gene lost 0 bases and the J gene lost 2 bases, with 7 bases spanning the gap. From germline, CDR1 is KGHSH and CDR2 LQKENI. The CDR3 contains 14 residues. The full variable domain, in which reference TRBV18 and TRBJ1-2 provide the parts outside the CDR3, is NAGVMQNPRHLVRRRGQEARLRCSPMKGHSHVYWYRQLPEEGLKFMVYLQKENIIDESGMPKERFSAEFPKEGPSILRIQQVVRGDSAAYFCASSPPGHNYGYTFGSGTRLTVV.